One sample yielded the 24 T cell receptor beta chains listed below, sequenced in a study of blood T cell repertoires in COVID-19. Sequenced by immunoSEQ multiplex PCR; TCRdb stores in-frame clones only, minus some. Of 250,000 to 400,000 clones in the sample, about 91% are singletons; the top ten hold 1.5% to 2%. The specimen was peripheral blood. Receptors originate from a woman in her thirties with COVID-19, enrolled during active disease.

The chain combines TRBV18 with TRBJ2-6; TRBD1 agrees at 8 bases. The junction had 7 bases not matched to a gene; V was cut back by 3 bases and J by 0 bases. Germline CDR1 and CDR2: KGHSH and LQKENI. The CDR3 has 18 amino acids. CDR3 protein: CASSPTGTGNSGANVLTF. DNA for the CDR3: TGTGCCAGCTCACCGACCGGGACAGGCAACTCTGGGGCCAACGTCCTGACTTTC.

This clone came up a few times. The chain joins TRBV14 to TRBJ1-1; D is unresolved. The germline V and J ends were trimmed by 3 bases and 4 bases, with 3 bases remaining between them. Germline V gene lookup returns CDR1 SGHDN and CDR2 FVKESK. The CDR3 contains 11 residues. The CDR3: CASSQSTEAFF. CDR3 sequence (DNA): TGTGCCAGCAGCCAGAGCACTGAAGCTTTCTTT.

The CDR3 region is CASSPLQVSVKNIQYF. As DNA, the CDR3 is TGTGCCAGCAGTCCATTACAGGTGTCAGTGAAAAACATTCAGTACTTC. This chain joins TRBV28 and TRBJ2-4; maybe TRBD1 (5 bases). The CDR3 is 16 residues long. The V and J ends lost 5 bases and 4 bases respectively, with 18 bases between them. Germline CDR1 and CDR2: MDHEN and SYDVKM.

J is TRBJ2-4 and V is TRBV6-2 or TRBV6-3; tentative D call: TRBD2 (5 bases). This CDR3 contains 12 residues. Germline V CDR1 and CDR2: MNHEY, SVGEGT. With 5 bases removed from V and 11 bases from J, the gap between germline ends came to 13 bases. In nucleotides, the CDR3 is TGTGCCAGCAGTCGACCTGGACTTCTTCAGTACTTC. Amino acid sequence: CASSRPGLLQYF.

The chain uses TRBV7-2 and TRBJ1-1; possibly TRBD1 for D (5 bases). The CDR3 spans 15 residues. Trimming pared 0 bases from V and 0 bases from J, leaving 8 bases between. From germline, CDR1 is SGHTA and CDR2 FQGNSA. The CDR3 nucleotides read TGTGCCAGCAGCTTAGCATGGGGCTTGAACACTGAAGCTTTCTTT. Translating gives CASSLAWGLNTEAFF.

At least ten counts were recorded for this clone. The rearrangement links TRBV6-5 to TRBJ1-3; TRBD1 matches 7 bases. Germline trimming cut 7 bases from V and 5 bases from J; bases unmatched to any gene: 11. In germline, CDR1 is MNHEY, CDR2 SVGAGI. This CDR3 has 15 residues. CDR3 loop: CASTDKRQGRNTIYF. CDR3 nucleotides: TGTGCCAGCACCGACAAACGACAGGGACGAAACACCATATATTTT.

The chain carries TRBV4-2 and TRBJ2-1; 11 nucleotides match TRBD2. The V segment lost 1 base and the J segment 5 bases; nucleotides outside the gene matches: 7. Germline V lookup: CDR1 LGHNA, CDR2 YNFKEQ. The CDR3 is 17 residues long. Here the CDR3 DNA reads TGTGCCAGCAGCCAAGTGGCTAGCGGGGGGCTGAACAATGAGCAGTTCTTC. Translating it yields CASSQVASGGLNNEQFF.

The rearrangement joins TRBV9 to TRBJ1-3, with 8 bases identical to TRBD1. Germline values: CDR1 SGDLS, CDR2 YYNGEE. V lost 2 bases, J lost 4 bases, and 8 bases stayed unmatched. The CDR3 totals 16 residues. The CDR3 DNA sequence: TGTGCCAGCAGCGTCGGACAGGGCGCGTGGGGAAACACCATATATTTT. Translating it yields CASSVGQGAWGNTIYF.

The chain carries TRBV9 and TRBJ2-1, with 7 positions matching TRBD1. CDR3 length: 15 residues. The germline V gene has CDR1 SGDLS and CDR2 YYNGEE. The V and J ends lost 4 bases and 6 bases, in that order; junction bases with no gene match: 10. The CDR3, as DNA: TGTGCCAGCAGCTCAGAGGGGGCAGGGGGCAATGAGCAGTTCTTC. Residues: CASSSEGAGGNEQFF.

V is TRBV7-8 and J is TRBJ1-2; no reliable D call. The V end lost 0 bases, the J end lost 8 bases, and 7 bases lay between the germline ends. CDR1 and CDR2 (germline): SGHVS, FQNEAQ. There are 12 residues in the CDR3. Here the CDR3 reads CASSLAEFGYTF. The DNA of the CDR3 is TGTGCCAGCAGCTTAGCAGAGTTCGGCTACACCTTC.

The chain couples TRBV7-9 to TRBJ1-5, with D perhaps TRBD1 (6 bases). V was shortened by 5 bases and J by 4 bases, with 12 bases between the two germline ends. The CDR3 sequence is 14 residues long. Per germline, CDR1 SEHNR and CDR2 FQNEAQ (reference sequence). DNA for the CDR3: TGTGCCAGCAGCACGCCGGACAGTAATCAGCCCCAGCATTTT. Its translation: CASSTPDSNQPQHF.

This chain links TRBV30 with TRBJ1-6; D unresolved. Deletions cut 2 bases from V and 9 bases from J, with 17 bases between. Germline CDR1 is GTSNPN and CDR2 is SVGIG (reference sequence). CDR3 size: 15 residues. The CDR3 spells CAWSRGGGRSSPLHF. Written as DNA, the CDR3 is TGTGCCTGGAGTAGAGGTGGAGGGAGAAGTTCACCCCTCCACTTT.

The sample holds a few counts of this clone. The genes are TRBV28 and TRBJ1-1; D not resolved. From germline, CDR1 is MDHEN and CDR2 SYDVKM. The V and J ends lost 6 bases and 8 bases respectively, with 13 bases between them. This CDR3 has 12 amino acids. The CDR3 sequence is CASRIGRLEAFF. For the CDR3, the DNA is TGTGCCAGCAGAATCGGCCGACTGGAAGCTTTCTTT.

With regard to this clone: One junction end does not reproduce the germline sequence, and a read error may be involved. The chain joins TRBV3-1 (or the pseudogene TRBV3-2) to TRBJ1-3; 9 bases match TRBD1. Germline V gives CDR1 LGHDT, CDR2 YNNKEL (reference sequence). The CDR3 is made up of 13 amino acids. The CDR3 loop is CASSQDAGTGIDF. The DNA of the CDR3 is TGTGCCAGCAGCCAAGACGCTGGGACAGGGATTGATTTT.

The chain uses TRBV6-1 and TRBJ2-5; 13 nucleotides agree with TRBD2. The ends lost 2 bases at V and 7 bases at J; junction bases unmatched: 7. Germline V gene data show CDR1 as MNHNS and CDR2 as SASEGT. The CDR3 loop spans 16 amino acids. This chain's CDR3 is CASSETGLAGVGTQYF. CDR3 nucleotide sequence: TGTGCCAGCAGTGAAACCGGACTAGCGGGGGTAGGGACCCAGTACTTC.

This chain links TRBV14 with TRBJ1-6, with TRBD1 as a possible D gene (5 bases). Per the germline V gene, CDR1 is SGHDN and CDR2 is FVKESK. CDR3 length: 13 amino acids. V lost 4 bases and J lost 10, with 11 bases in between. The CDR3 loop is CASSPRGDSPLHF. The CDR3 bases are TGTGCCAGCAGCCCCCGGGGGGACTCACCCCTCCACTTT.

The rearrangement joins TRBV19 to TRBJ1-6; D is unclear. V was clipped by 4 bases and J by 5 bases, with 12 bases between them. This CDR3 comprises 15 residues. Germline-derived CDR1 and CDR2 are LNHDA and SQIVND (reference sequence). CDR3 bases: TGTGCCAGTAGTAGGTCCGAGTTTAATAATTCACCCCTCCACTTT. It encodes CASSRSEFNNSPLHF.

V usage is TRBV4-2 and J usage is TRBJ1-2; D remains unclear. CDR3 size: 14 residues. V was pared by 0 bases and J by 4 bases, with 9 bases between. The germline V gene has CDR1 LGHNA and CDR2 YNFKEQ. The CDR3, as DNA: TGTGCCAGCAGCCAAGATGTACGGAGCTATGGCTACACCTTC. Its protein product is CASSQDVRSYGYTF.

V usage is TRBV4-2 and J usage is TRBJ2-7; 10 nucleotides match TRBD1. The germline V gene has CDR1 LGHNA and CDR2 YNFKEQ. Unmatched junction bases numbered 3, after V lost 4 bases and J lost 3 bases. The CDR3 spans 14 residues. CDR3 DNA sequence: TGTGCCAGCAGCCGAGGACAGGGGGGCTACGAGCAGTACTTC. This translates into CASSRGQGGYEQYF.

CDR3 sequence: CASSSGTGFGNSPLHF. The CDR3 nucleotides read TGTGCCAGCAGCTCCGGGACAGGGTTCGGTAATTCACCCCTCCACTTT. The rearrangement uses TRBV5-6 and TRBJ1-6, with 9 bases identical to TRBD1. The CDR3 sequence is 16 residues long. Losses at the gene ends were 3 bases for V and 6 bases for J; bases not matched to a gene: 7. Per the germline V gene, CDR1 is SGHDT and CDR2 is YYEEEE. Full variable domain (outside the CDR3, taken from reference TRBV5-6 and TRBJ1-6): DAGVTQSPTHLIKTRGQQVTLRCSPKSGHDTVSWYQQALGQGPQFIFQYYEEEERQRGNFPDRFSGHQFPNYSSELNVNALLLGDSALYLCASSSGTGFGNSPLHFGNGTRLTVT.

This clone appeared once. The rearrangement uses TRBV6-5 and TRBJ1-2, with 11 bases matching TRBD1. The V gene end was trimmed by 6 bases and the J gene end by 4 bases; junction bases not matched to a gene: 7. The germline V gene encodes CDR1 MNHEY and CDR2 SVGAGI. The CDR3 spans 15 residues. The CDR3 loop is CASSVQGTGGYGYTF. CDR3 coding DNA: TGTGCCAGCAGCGTACAGGGGACAGGGGGCTATGGCTACACCTTC.

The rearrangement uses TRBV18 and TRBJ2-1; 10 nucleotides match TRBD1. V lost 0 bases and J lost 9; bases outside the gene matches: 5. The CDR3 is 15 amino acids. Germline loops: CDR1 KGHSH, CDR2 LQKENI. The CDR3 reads CASSPPRQGAGEQFF. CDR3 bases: TGTGCCAGCTCACCACCCCGACAGGGGGCTGGTGAGCAGTTCTTC.

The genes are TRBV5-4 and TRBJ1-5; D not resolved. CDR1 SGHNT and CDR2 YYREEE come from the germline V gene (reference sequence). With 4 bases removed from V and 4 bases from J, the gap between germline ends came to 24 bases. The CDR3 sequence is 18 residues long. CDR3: CASSPLPPRRAGNQPQHF. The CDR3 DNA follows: TGTGCCAGCAGCCCCCTCCCCCCCCGCAGAGCCGGGAATCAGCCCCAGCATTTT.

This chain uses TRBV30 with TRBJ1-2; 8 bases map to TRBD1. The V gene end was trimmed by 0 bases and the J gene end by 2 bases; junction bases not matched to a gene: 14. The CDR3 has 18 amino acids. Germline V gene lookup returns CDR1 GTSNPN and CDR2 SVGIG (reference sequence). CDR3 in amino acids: CAWSVLGQGLDENYGYTF. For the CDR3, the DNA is TGTGCCTGGAGTGTACTAGGACAGGGACTCGACGAGAACTATGGCTACACCTTC. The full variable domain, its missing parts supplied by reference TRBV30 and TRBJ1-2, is SQTIHQWPATLVQPVGSPLSLECTVEGTSNPNLYWYRQAAGRGLQLLFYSVGIGQISSEVPQNLSASRPQDRQFILSSKKLLLSDSGFYLCAWSVLGQGLDENYGYTFGSGTRLTVV.